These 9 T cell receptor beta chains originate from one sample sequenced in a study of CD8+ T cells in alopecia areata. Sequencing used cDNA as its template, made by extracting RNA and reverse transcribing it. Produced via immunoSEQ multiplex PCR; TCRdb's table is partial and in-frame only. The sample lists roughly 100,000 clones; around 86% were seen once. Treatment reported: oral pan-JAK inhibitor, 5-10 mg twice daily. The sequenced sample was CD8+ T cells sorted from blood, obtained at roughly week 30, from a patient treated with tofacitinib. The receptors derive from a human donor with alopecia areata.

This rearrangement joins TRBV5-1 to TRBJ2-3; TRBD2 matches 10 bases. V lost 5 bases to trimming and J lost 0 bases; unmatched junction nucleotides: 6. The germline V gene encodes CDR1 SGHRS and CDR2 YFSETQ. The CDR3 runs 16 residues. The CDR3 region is CASSEAGGRSTDTQYF. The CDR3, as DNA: TGCGCCAGCAGTGAAGCGGGAGGGAGGAGCACAGATACGCAGTATTTT.

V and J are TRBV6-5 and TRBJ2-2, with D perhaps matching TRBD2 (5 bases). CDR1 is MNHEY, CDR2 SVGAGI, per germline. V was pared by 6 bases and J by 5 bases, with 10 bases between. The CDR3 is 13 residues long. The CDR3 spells CASSLAGTGELFF. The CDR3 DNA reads TGTGCCAGCAGCCTCGCGGGTACCGGGGAGCTGTTTTTT.

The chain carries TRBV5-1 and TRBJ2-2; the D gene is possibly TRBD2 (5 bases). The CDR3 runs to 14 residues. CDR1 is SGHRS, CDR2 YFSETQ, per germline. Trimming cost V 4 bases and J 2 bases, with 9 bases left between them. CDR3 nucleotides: TGCGCCAGCAGCGCCGGGGTTAACACCGGGGAGCTGTTTTTT. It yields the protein CASSAGVNTGELFF. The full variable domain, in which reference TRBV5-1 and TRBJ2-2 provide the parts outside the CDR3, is KAGVTQTPRYLIKTRGQQVTLSCSPISGHRSVSWYQQTPGQGLQFLFEYFSETQRNKGNFPGRFSGRQFSNSRSEMNVSTLELGDSALYLCASSAGVNTGELFFGEGSRLTVL.

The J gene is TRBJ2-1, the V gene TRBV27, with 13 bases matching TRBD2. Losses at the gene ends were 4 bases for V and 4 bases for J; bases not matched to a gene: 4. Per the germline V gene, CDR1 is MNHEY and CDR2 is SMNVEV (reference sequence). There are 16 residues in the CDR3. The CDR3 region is CASSSGTSGMYNEQFF. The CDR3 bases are TGTGCCAGCAGTTCCGGGACTAGCGGGATGTACAATGAGCAGTTCTTC.

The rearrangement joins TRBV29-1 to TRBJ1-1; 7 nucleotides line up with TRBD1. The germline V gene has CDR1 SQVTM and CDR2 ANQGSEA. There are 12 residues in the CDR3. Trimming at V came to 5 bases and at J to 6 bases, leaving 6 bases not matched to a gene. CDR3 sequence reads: CSVYYRGAEAFF. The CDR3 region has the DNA TGCAGCGTTTACTACAGGGGCGCTGAAGCTTTCTTT.

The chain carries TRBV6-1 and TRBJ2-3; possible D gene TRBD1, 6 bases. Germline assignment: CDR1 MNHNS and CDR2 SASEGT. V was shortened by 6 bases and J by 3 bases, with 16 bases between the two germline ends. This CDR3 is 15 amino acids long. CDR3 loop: CASRSLAGVTDTQYF. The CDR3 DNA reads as TGTGCCAGCAGAAGTCTGGCAGGGGTTACAGATACGCAGTATTTT.

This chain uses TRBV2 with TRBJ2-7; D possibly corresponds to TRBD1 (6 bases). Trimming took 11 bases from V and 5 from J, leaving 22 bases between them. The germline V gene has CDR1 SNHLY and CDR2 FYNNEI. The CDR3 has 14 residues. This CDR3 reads CAGRSDRTLDEQYF. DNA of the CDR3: TGTGCCGGACGATCAGACAGGACCTTGGACGAGCAGTACTTC.

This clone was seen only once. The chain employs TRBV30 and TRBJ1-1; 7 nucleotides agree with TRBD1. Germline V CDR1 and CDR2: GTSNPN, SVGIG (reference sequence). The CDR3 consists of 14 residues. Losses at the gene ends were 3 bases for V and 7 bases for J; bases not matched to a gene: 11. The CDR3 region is CAWSPGAGGREAFF. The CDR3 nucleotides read TGTGCCTGGAGCCCGGGGGCAGGGGGGCGTGAAGCTTTCTTT.

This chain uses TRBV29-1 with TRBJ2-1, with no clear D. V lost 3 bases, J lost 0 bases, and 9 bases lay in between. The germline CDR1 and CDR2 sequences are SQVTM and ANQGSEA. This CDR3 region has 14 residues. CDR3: CSVDAASSYNEQFF. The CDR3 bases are TGCAGCGTTGACGCGGCCAGCTCCTACAATGAGCAGTTCTTC.